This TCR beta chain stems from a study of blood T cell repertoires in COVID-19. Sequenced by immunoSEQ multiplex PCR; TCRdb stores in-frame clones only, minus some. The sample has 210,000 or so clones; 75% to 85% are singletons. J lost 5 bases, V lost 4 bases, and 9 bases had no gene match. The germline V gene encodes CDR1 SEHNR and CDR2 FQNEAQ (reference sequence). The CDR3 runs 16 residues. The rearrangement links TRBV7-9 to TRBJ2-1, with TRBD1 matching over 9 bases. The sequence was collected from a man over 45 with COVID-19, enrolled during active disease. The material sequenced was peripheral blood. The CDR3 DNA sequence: TGTGCCAGCAGCTCCGGTTTGGGACAGGGAAACAATGAGCAGTTCTTC. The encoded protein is CASSSGLGQGNNEQFF.